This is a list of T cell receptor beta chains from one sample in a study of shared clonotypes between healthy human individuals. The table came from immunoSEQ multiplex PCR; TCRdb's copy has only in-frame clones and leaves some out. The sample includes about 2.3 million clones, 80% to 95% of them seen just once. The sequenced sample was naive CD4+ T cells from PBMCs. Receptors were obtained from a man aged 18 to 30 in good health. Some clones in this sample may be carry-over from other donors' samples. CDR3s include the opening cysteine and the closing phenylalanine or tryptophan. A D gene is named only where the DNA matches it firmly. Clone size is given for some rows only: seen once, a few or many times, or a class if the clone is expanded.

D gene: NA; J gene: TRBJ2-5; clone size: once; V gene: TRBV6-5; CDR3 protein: CASSTPGNQETQYF; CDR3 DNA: TGTGCCAGCTCGACTCCAGGGAACCAAGAGACCCAGTACTTC
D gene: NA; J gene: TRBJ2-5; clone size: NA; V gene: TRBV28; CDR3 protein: CASSLRAYQETQYF; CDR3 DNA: TGTGCCAGCAGTTTACGGGCGTACCAAGAGACCCAGTACTTC
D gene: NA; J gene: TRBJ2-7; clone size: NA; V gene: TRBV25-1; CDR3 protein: CASSELWEQYF; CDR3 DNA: TGTGCCAGCAGTGAATTGTGGGAGCAGTACTTC
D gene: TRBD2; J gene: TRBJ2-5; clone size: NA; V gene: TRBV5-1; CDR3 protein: CASSPGTSSETQYF; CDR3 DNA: TGCGCCAGCAGCCCCGGGACTAGCTCGGAGACCCAGTACTTC
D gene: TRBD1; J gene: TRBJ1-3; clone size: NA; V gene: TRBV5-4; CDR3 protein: CASSSGGSSGNTIYF; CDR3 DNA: TGTGCCAGCAGCTCAGGGGGCAGCTCTGGAAACACCATATATTTT
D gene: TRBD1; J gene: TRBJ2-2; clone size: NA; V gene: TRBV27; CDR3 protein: CASSHRTGGDTGELFF; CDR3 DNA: TGTGCCAGCAGCCATAGGACAGGGGGCGACACCGGGGAGCTGTTTTTT
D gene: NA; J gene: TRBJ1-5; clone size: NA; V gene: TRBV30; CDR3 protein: CAWSVSTLNQPQHF; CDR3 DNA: TGTGCCTGGAGTGTAAGCACCCTCAATCAGCCCCAGCATTTT
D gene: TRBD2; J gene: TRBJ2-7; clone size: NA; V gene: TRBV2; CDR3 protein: CASIPSSGRAYEQYF; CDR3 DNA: TGTGCCAGCATCCCGAGTAGCGGGAGGGCCTACGAGCAGTACTTC
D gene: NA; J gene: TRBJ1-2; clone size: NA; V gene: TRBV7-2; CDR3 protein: CASSLEGGLGYGYTF; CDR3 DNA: TGTGCCAGCAGCTTAGAAGGAGGGCTGGGTTATGGCTACACCTTC
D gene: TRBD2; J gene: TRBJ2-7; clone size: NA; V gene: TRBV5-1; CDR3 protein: CASSLVLAGGGNEQYF; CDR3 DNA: TGCGCCAGCAGCTTGGTACTAGCGGGAGGGGGAAACGAGCAGTACTTC
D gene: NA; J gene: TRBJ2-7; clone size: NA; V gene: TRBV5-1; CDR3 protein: CASSLDRASYEQYF; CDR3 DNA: TGCGCCAGCAGCTTGGACAGGGCGAGCTACGAGCAGTACTTC
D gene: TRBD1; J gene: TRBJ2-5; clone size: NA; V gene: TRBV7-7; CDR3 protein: CASSLGQGQLETQYF; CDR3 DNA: TGTGCCAGCAGCTTAGGCCAGGGACAGCTGGAGACCCAGTACTTC
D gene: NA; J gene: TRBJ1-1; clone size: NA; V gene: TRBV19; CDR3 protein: CASRRGATEAFF; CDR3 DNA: TGTGCCAGTCGCAGGGGTGCCACTGAAGCTTTCTTT
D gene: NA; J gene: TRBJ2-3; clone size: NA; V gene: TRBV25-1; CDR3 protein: CASSDASTDTQYF; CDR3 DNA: TGTGCCAGCAGTGATGCCAGCACAGATACGCAGTATTTT
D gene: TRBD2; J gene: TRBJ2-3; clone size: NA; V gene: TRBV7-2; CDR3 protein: CASSLDFGTSGRSADTQYF; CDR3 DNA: TGTGCCAGCAGCTTAGACTTTGGGACTAGCGGGAGATCAGCAGATACGCAGTATTTT
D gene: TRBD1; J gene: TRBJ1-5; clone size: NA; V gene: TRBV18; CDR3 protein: CASSPGQGNQPQHF; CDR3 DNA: TGTGCCAGCTCCCCTGGACAGGGGAATCAGCCCCAGCATTTT
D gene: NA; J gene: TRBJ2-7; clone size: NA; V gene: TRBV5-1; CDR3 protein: CASSLIGSYEQYF; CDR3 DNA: TGCGCCAGCAGCTTGATAGGCTCCTACGAGCAGTACTTC
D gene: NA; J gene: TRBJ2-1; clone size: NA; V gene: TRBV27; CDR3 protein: CASSLRYPPTYNEQFF; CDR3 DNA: TGTGCCAGCAGTTTACGGTATCCCCCTACCTACAATGAGCAGTTCTTC
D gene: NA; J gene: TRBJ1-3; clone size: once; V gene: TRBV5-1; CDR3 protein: CASSLSFQSSGNTIYF; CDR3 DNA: TGCGCCAGCAGCTTGTCCTTCCAATCCTCTGGAAACACCATATATTTT
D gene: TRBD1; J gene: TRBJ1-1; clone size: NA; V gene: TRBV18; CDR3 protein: CASSPLGQGGIPEAFF; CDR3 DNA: TGTGCCAGCTCACCACTTGGACAGGGCGGGATCCCTGAAGCTTTCTTT
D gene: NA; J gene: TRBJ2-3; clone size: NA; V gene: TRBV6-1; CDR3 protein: CASSAPRTAYTDTQYF; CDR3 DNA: TGTGCCAGCAGTGCCCCACGGACAGCTTACACAGATACGCAGTATTTT
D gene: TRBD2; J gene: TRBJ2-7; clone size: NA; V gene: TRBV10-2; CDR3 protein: CASSESRASGSYEQYF; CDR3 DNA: TGCGCCAGCAGTGAGTCTCGGGCTAGCGGGAGCTACGAGCAGTACTTC
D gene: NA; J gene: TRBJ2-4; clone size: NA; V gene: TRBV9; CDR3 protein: CASSVASGLENIQYF; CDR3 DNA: TGTGCCAGCAGCGTAGCTTCTGGGTTAGAAAACATTCAGTACTTC
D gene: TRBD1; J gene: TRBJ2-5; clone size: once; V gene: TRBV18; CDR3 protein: CASSPLTGGLMREETQYF; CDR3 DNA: TGTGCCAGCTCACCATTGACAGGGGGCCTAATGAGGGAGGAGACCCAGTACTTC
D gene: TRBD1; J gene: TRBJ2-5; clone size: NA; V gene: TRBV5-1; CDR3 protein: CASSLVVGTGVQETQYF; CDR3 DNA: TGCGCCAGCAGCTTGGTGGTGGGTACAGGGGTCCAAGAGACCCAGTACTTC
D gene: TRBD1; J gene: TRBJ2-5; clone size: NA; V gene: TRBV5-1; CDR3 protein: CASRLTGEETQYF; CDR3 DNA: TGCGCCAGCAGACTGACAGGGGAAGAGACCCAGTACTTC
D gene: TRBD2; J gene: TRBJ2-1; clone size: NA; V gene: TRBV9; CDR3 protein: CASSVSVLAGIRGDNEQFF; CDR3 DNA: TGTGCCAGCAGCGTTAGTGTACTAGCGGGGATCCGGGGGGACAATGAGCAGTTCTTC
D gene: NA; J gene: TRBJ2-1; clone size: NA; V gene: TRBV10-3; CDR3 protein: CAISADYNEQFF; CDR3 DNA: TGTGCCATCAGTGCCGACTACAATGAGCAGTTCTTC
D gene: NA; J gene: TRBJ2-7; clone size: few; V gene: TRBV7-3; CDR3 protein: CASSSGRREEQYF; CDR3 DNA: TGTGCCAGCAGCTCGGGGCGACGAGAGGAGCAGTACTTC
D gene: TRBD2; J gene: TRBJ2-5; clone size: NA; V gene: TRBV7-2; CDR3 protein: CASSSRTSRETQYF; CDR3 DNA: TGTGCCAGCAGCTCACGGACTAGCCGGGAGACCCAGTACTTC
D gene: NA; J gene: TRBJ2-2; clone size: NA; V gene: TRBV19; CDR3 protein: CASSIEGQLSTGELFF; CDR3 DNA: TGTGCCAGTAGTATAGAAGGGCAGCTTAGCACCGGGGAGCTGTTTTTT